A selection of T cell receptor beta chains follows, all from one sample in a study of T cell repertoires in cytomegalovirus infection. One entry per CDR3 protein results from TCRdb running MiXCR on the reads. The table includes 200,000 to 300,000 distinct CDR3 sequences, 6.5% detected once. The sample comprised PBMCs. All receptors come from a human donor in good health (CMV status not recorded). Some clones in this sample may be carry-over from other donors' samples. Both conserved end residues are part of each CDR3. A D gene is named only where the DNA matches it firmly.

v_call	d_call	cdr3_aa
TRBV6-2/TRBV6-3	TRBD1	CASSNGPGQGERGYTF
TRBV6-2/TRBV6-3	.	CASSYPDRRETQYF
TRBV6-5	.	CASSLRGTDYGYTF
TRBV14	.	CASSQGKRTSTDTQYF
TRBV28	TRBD1	CASSLYQTGGFSGYTF
TRBV29-1	.	CSVSGRETQYF
TRBV23-1	.	CASSQRPRPAVSYEQYF
TRBV28	.	CASSFPGAYNEQFF
TRBV7-2	TRBD2	CASSFELAGGHEQYF
TRBV7-2	.	CASSLTSSYNSPLHF
TRBV12-3/TRBV12-4	.	CASSLPQFQGSNQPQHF
TRBV7-9	.	CASSLAGAFTDTQYF
TRBV20-1	.	CSATDRLNPYEQYF
TRBV7-9	.	CASSPGEYNSPLHF
TRBV7-2	.	CASSLVGSASYNEQFF
TRBV7-9	TRBD1	CASSGQDSSSYNSPLHF
TRBV6-2/TRBV6-3	.	CASRTGSPMNTEAFF
TRBV29-1	.	CSVEYSRNTEAFF
TRBV7-9	.	CASSPSTPGDTEAFF
TRBV6-1	.	CASSYVDGNYGYTF
TRBV19	TRBD1	CASTPGQGAETQYF
TRBV20-1	.	CSARDLVVSAGYLGSPLHF
TRBV19	.	CASRPPTTDTQYF